This T cell receptor (beta chain) was retrieved from a study of cytomegalovirus exposure and HLA in healthy donors. Study-wide context: The Caucasian-associated ancestry cluster contained about four fifths of the approximately 420 genotyped donors.

The study ran its PCR with 60 Vbeta and 13 Jbeta primers. Only in-frame clones appear in the TCRdb table, and some are missing; sequencing was by immunoSEQ multiplex PCR. The data show about 190,000 clones, roughly 81% seen once. The study's findings and limits: Cytomegalovirus-associated TCR beta chains were listed, numbering 150 to 200. Prior analysis indicated that the majority of TCR beta V segments exhibited productivity approximately 90% or approximately 30% of the time.

Note on this clone: The antigen is undetermined.

This CDR3 is built from 13 residues. Trimming took off 3 bases at V and 3 bases at J, with 8 bases between the two ends. Germline loops: CDR1 LNHDA, CDR2 SQIVND (reference sequence). J is TRBJ1-1 and V is TRBV19; D gene uncertain. The origin of this receptor is a woman aged 25 to 39 in good health and CMV-seropositive. The sequenced material came from PBMCs. The CDR3 DNA follows: TGTGCCAGTAGTATGGGTGGGCACACTGAAGCTTTCTTT. As protein: CASSMGGHTEAFF. The full variable domain, rest sourced from reference TRBV19 and TRBJ1-1, is DGGITQSPKYLFRKEGQNVTLSCEQNLNHDAMYWYRQDPGQGLRLIYYSQIVNDFQKGDIAEGYSVSREKKESFPLTVTSAQKNPTAFYLCASSMGGHTEAFFGQGTRLTVV.